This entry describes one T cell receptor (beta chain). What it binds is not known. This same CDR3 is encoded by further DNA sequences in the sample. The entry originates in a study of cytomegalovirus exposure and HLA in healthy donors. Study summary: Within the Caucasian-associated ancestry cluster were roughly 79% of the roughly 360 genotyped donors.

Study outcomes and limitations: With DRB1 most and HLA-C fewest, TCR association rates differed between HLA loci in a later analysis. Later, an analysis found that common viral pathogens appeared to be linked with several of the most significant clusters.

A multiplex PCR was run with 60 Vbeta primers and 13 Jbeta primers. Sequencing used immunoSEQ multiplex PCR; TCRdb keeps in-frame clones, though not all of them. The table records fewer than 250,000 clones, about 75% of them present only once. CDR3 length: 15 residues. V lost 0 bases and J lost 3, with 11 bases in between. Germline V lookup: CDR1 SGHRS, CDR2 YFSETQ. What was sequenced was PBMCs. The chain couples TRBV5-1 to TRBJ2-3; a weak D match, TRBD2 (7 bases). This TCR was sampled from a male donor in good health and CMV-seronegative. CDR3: CASSLAGGRTDTQYF. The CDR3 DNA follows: TGCGCCAGCAGCTTGGCCGGGGGGCGGACAGATACGCAGTATTTT.